The T cell receptor (beta chain) described here comes from a study of cytomegalovirus exposure and HLA in healthy donors. CDR1 SNHLY and CDR2 FYNNEI come from the germline V gene. Trimming took off 6 bases at V and 7 bases at J, with 9 bases between the two ends. The CDR3 has 11 residues. The study, taken as a whole, reports: Researchers catalogued around 150 TCR beta chains as cytomegalovirus-associated. A few CMV-associated chains were confirmed in vitro to be specific for CMV antigens.

To note about this clone: The target antigen is unknown.

The PCR had 60 Vbeta and 13 Jbeta primers. Per the study methods: About 12 million of the approximately 80 million unique TCR beta chains counted in a later analysis were shared. Sequencing used immunoSEQ multiplex PCR; TCRdb keeps in-frame clones, though not all of them. V and J calls and clone size come straight from that table; D and trimming were deduced from the DNA. Among some 150,000 clones listed, around 82% were seen once. Sequencing was done on a sample of PBMCs. The chain recombines TRBV2 with TRBJ1-1; perhaps TRBD1 as D (5 bases). The clonotype originates from a woman in her forties or fifties in good health and CMV-seropositive. The CDR3 coding sequence is TGTGCCAGCAGCCCGGGACTTGAAGCTTTCTTT. This sequence encodes CASSPGLEAFF.